This T cell receptor beta chain was captured by sequencing in a study of PD-L1 blockade in urothelial cancer. Study-wide background: Patients, treated from about 2014 onward, received atezolizumab 1,200 mg intravenously every 3 weeks. Each patient had 0 to 3 earlier chemotherapy regimens.

This CDR3 contains 14 residues. J was trimmed by 2 bases and V by 7 bases; bases with no gene match: 6. CDR1 MDHEN and CDR2 SYDVKM come from the germline V gene. PCRs were each spiked with synthetic TCR analog templates. Some clones are missing from TCRdb's copy, which holds only in-frame ones; the method was immunoSEQ multiplex PCR. The sample has some 45,000 clones, more than 75% seen once; the top ten hold 15% to 20%. As to time point: pretreatment peripheral blood. The J gene is TRBJ2-7, the V gene TRBV28; 9 nucleotides align to TRBD2. Here the sequenced sample was PBMCs, taken around atezolizumab (anti-PD-L1) treatment. This clonotype was sampled from a man in his sixties with urothelial cancer. In nucleotides, the CDR3 is TGTGCCAGCACCACAGCGGGAGGCGCCTACGAGCAGTACTTC. Translated: CASTTAGGAYEQYF.